This T cell receptor beta chain was recorded in a study of blood T cell repertoires in COVID-19. As for the study in general: The origin of the acute and convalescent COVID-19 samples was the United States, Italy and Spain. PBMCs, B-cell-depleted T cells, or T cells provided the cDNA or gDNA that made up the material.

Germline assignment: CDR1 MNHNS and CDR2 SASEGT. This CDR3 comprises 14 residues. V dropped 1 base and J dropped 4 bases, with 8 bases sitting between them. As processed by the authors: From reference gene primer amplification, estimates of nucleated cell counts were derived. Produced via immunoSEQ multiplex PCR; TCRdb's table is partial and in-frame only. D and trimming were read from the DNA, whereas the V and J calls and clone size are those reported in that table. The sample has tens of thousands of clones; approximately 85% are singletons. This receptor was taken from a man aged 65 to 85 with acute or convalescent COVID-19. The sequencing input was peripheral blood. This rearrangement joins TRBV6-1 to TRBJ2-1, with D uncertain. The CDR3 region has the DNA TGTGCCAGCAGTGAAGGAGGCAATTACAATGAGCAGTTCTTC. Amino acids: CASSEGGNYNEQFF.